The present T cell receptor beta chain was sequenced within a study of regulatory T cells in long-lasting Graves disease. Regarding the study as a whole: Lower TCR diversity was seen in persistent Graves' patients than in newly diagnosed ones. Persistent disease preferred TRBV28, TRBJ1-2 and TRBJ2-5.

Arm-PCR of CDR3 regions with iRepertoire HTBI primers generated TCR beta libraries. TCRdb reprocessed the multiplex PCR reads via MiXCR and lists one record per CDR3 protein. The sample records 400,000 to 500,000 distinct CDR3 sequences, over 15% being singletons. This clonotype was counted at least ten times. Antigen specificity is unknown. Germline CDR1 is SGHTA and CDR2 is FQGNSA. The length of the CDR3 is 17 residues. The ends lost 4 bases at V and 6 bases at J; junction bases unmatched: 12. The time point was: newly diagnosed GD, antithyroid drugs for less than 3 months. The TCR library was prepared using RNA isolated from PBMCs. Patients hailed from an endocrinology department in Xi'an, China. The same sample was also used in a study of T cells in Graves' hyperthyroidism and ophthalmopathy.

The gene calls are TRBV7-2 and TRBJ2-1, with TRBD2 matching over 10 bases. The sequences come from peripheral blood mononuclear cells (PBMCs), collected at new diagnosis, from a patient treated with antithyroid drugs. The TCR originated in a woman younger than 30 with Graves disease. CDR3 DNA: TGTGCCAGCAGCTCCGCACCCCTAGCGGGAGTGGGCAATGAGCAGTTCTTC. It specifies CASSSAPLAGVGNEQFF.